The 29 T cell receptor beta chains in this list originate from one sample, sequenced in a study of T-cell memory formation after mild COVID-19 (dated by TCRdb to about 2021). Libraries were made using 5' RACE. This sample was sequenced with an Illumina NovaSeq 6000. Starting from the raw public reads, TCRdb applied fastp trimming at Q25, assembled clones with MiXCR and retained in-frame beta chains. Rows with one shared CDR3 protein collapse into an entry with the most common genes and DNA. The sample has under 700,000 distinct CDR3 sequences on record, roughly 22% of them singletons. The top ten clonotypes cover around 13% of the sample. Sequences were obtained from PBMCs or a T cell subset sorted from them (not recorded which). The receptors come from an adult woman who had mild COVID-19 (a few samples of this study predate the infection). The sample titles of this study are shuffled in the database, so cell type and time point are left out; the donor was told from shared clones.

The chain couples TRBV7-9 to TRBJ1-6, with 8 bases aligning to TRBD1. V trimming: 5 bases; J trimming: 5 bases; junction bases outside the gene matches: 5. The CDR3 runs to 15 residues. From germline, CDR1 is SEHNR and CDR2 FQNEAQ (reference sequence). The CDR3 DNA sequence: TGTGCCAGCAGCCCGACAGGGGCAGATAATTCACCCCTCCACTTT. This gives the protein CASSPTGADNSPLHF.

This clonotype was seen a handful of times. The CDR3 DNA reads as TGCGCCAGCAACGGGCCGGGACAGGGTACTCACAATGAGCAGTTCTTC. Amino acid sequence: CASNGPGQGTHNEQFF. The chain couples TRBV5-1 to TRBJ2-1, with 9 bases identical to TRBD1. Germline CDR1 SGHRS, CDR2 YFSETQ. The CDR3 consists of 16 residues. V was pared by 6 bases and J by 5 bases, with 12 bases of the junction left unmatched.

This sequence joins TRBV5-1 and TRBJ1-1; the match to TRBD1 covers 10 bases. Germline assignment: CDR1 SGHRS and CDR2 YFSETQ. With V trimmed by 0 bases and J by 4 bases, 9 bases remained unmatched. CDR3 size: 17 residues. The chain's CDR3 is CASSLGQGAGFGTEAFF. The CDR3 region has the DNA TGCGCCAGCAGCTTGGGACAGGGGGCAGGGTTTGGCACTGAAGCTTTCTTT.

The gene calls are TRBV4-2 and TRBJ2-3; D remains unclear. This CDR3 contains 16 residues. Germline CDR1 reads LGHNA; CDR2 reads YNFKEQ. Trimming removed 3 bases at V and 1 base at J, with 14 bases between. CDR3 protein: CASSHYVGRGTDTQYF. DNA of the CDR3: TGTGCCAGCAGCCATTACGTCGGACGCGGCACAGATACGCAGTATTTT.

This clonotype was counted between two and nine times. The rearrangement uses TRBV10-3 and TRBJ2-1; D is undetermined. The CDR3 length is 14 residues. Germline assignment: CDR1 ENHRY and CDR2 SYGVKD. V shed 11 bases and J shed 0 bases, with 14 bases lying between them. The CDR3 nucleotides read TGTGCCGCGGTGAGCGAAAGCTCCTACAATGAGCAGTTCTTC. As protein: CAAVSESSYNEQFF.

This clonotype was counted a few times. The chain employs TRBV7-9 and TRBJ1-4, with D unresolved. CDR3 length equals 14 residues. The germline CDR1 and CDR2 sequences are SEHNR and FQNEAQ (reference sequence). Deletions cut 6 bases from V and 1 base from J, with 9 bases between. The CDR3 DNA reads as TGTGCCAGCAGTCAGGCCGTAACTAATGAAAAACTGTTTTTT. It translates to CASSQAVTNEKLFF.

This chain connects TRBV25-1 to TRBJ2-7, with 9 bases that match TRBD1. Losses at the gene ends were 7 bases for V and 5 bases for J; bases not matched to a gene: 9. CDR3 length equals 14 residues. Germline CDR1 and CDR2: MGHDK and SYGVNS. CDR3 amino acids: CASTPDRGGHEQYF. As DNA, the CDR3 is TGTGCCAGCACCCCGGACAGGGGCGGCCACGAGCAGTACTTC.

V is TRBV7-9 and J is TRBJ2-7; D is ambiguous. V lost 0 bases and J lost 0, with 21 bases in between. Germline-derived CDR1 and CDR2 are SEHNR and FQNEAQ (reference sequence). CDR3 length: 19 residues. The CDR3 region is CASSLAWVAETSSSYEQYF. CDR3 DNA: TGTGCCAGCAGCTTAGCGTGGGTAGCCGAAACCTCTAGCTCCTACGAGCAGTACTTC. Based on the CDR3 plus reference TRBV7-9 and TRBJ2-7, the full variable domain is DTGVSQNPRHKITKRGQNVTFRCDPISEHNRLYWYRQTLGQGPEFLTYFQNEAQLEKSRLLSDRFSAERPKGSFSTLEIQRTEQGDSAMYLCASSLAWVAETSSSYEQYFGPGTRLTVT.

The rearrangement joins TRBV25-1 to TRBJ2-7, with 7 bases matching TRBD1. Looked up from germline, CDR1 is MGHDK and CDR2 is SYGVNS. The CDR3 runs to 14 residues. Losses at the gene ends were 5 bases for V and 2 bases for J; bases not matched to a gene: 6. Here the CDR3 DNA reads TGTGCCAGCAGTAAGGAAACAGGGGCCTACGAGCAGTACTTC. It specifies CASSKETGAYEQYF.

This clonotype has just one count. The chain joins TRBV24-1 to TRBJ2-1; D not resolved. The V gene's germline CDR1 is KGHDR and CDR2 SFDVKD. The CDR3 is made up of 14 amino acids. The V gene lost 1 base and the J gene lost 9 bases, with 12 bases spanning the gap. The CDR3, as DNA: TGTGCCACCAGTGATTTCTCTCCGGGCTTTGAGCAGTTCTTC. Encoded protein: CATSDFSPGFEQFF.

The chain uses TRBV6-5 and TRBJ2-2; D possibly corresponds to TRBD2 (6 bases). V was shortened by 0 bases and J by 6 bases, with 11 bases between the two germline ends. From germline, CDR1 is MNHEY and CDR2 SVGAGI. The length of the CDR3 is 15 residues. CDR3 in amino acids: CASSYSRGGAGELFF. CDR3 nucleotides: TGTGCCAGCAGTTACTCGAGAGGCGGGGCCGGGGAGCTGTTTTTT.

This clonotype was recorded a few times. The chain links TRBV11-2 to TRBJ2-3; tentative D call: TRBD2 (6 bases). CDR1 is SGHAT and CDR2 is FQNNGV in the germline V gene. Trimming removed 5 bases from V and 0 bases from J, with 21 bases in between. The CDR3 covers 18 residues. CDR3 DNA sequence: TGTGCCAGCAGCCCCAGAGCGGGTGGAGGTGCTAGCACAGATACGCAGTATTTT. Translating gives CASSPRAGGGASTDTQYF.

The chain has TRBV29-1 and TRBJ1-2; 9 nucleotides line up with TRBD1. Unmatched junction bases numbered 9, after V lost 4 bases and J lost 6 bases. This CDR3 is 14 amino acids long. The V gene's germline CDR1 is SQVTM and CDR2 ANQGSEA. The CDR3 sequence is CSVVLGQGPHGYTF. CDR3 DNA sequence: TGCAGCGTTGTGTTGGGACAGGGCCCCCATGGCTACACCTTC.

This clonotype was found a few times. This sequence joins TRBV5-1 and TRBJ2-1; 7 bases fit TRBD2. Germline V CDR1 and CDR2: SGHRS, YFSETQ. The CDR3 is made up of 15 amino acids. Unmatched junction bases numbered 8, after V lost 3 bases and J lost 5 bases. CDR3 in DNA: TGCGCCAGCAGCTCCGGACTAGTCCCCCACAATGAGCAGTTCTTC. It is translated as CASSSGLVPHNEQFF.

This clonotype turned up a few times. The chain is built from TRBV4-2 and TRBJ2-5; D gene ambiguous. The germline V gene encodes CDR1 LGHNA and CDR2 YNFKEQ. Deletions cut 0 bases from V and 5 bases from J, with 13 bases between. The CDR3 is 15 amino acids. The CDR3 sequence: CASSQDVTPRETQYF. The DNA of the CDR3 is TGTGCCAGCAGCCAAGATGTGACTCCTAGGGAGACCCAGTACTTC.

The chain recombines TRBV18 with TRBJ1-1; D ambiguous. Germline CDR1 KGHSH, CDR2 LQKENI. The CDR3 covers 14 residues. V gave up 2 bases and J gave up 4 bases, with 11 bases separating them. The chain's CDR3 is CASSPVKRITEAFF. As DNA, the CDR3 is TGTGCCAGCTCACCAGTCAAACGGATCACTGAAGCTTTCTTT.

The chain uses TRBV18 and TRBJ2-1; 8 bases map to TRBD2. J was trimmed by 7 bases and V by 1 base; bases with no gene match: 9. The CDR3 is 16 amino acids. Germline V gene data show CDR1 as KGHSH and CDR2 as LQKENI. CDR3 sequence reads: CASSPRLAGPGNEQFF. CDR3 bases: TGTGCCAGCTCACCACGGCTAGCGGGCCCAGGGAATGAGCAGTTCTTC.

In this sample, this clonotype turned up a few times. The chain couples TRBV27 to TRBJ1-1, with D perhaps TRBD1 (5 bases). The ends were cut back, 5 bases at V and 11 bases at J, with 18 bases in the middle. Germline-derived CDR1 and CDR2 are MNHEY and SMNVEV (reference sequence). The CDR3 runs 13 residues. CDR3: CASSVQGPGVAFF. CDR3 coding DNA: TGTGCCAGCAGTGTTCAGGGACCGGGAGTCGCTTTCTTT.

This clonotype has only a few counts. The chain is built from TRBV27 and TRBJ2-7; 14 bases are a match to TRBD2. The V gene's germline CDR1 is MNHEY and CDR2 SMNVEV (reference sequence). V dropped 11 bases and J dropped 0; count of bases not matched to a gene: 9. The CDR3 covers 16 residues. The CDR3 sequence: CARGLAGAQNSYEQYF. CDR3 coding DNA: TGTGCCCGGGGACTAGCGGGGGCCCAAAACTCCTACGAGCAGTACTTC.

The chain carries TRBV12-3 or TRBV12-4 and TRBJ2-6; 8 bases match TRBD2. V lost 7 bases and J lost 1; bases outside the gene matches: 3. This CDR3 is 15 amino acids long. CDR3 residues: CASTGGASGANVLTF. CDR3 coding DNA: TGTGCCAGCACCGGGGGGGCTTCTGGGGCCAACGTCCTGACTTTC.

The genes are TRBV7-3 and TRBJ2-6; no definite D call. Germline V lookup: CDR1 SGHTA, CDR2 FQGTGA. Trimming removed 3 bases at V and 2 bases at J, with 5 bases between. The CDR3 length is 14 residues. CDR3 protein: CASSLDAGANVLTF. CDR3 nucleotides: TGTGCCAGCAGCTTGGACGCTGGGGCCAACGTCCTGACTTTC.

The V and J genes are TRBV29-1 and TRBJ2-1; D possibly uses TRBD1 or TRBD2 (5 bases each). Trimming cost V 6 bases and J 7 bases, with 13 bases left between them. The CDR3 loop spans 12 amino acids. Germline loops: CDR1 SQVTM, CDR2 ANQGSEA. The CDR3 nucleotides are TGCAGCGTCCAAACGTGGGGGAATGAGCAGTTCTTC. This sequence encodes CSVQTWGNEQFF.

This chain uses TRBV5-5 with TRBJ2-7; D gene unclear. The germline V gene encodes CDR1 SGHKS and CDR2 YYEKEE (reference sequence). The CDR3 covers 16 residues. Trimming left V 3 bases short and J 0 bases short, with 16 bases between. The CDR3 reads CASSSHAERSSYEQYF. DNA of the CDR3: TGTGCCAGCAGCTCCCACGCAGAGAGGAGCTCCTACGAGCAGTACTTC.

This chain joins TRBV13 and TRBJ2-2; TRBD1 aligns across 7 bases. CDR3 length equals 16 residues. With V trimmed by 5 bases and J by 4 bases, 10 bases remained unmatched. From germline, CDR1 is PRHDT and CDR2 FYEKMQ (reference sequence). The CDR3: CASSRGQVASTGELFF. The DNA for the CDR3 is TGTGCCAGCAGCAGAGGACAGGTGGCCTCCACCGGGGAGCTGTTTTTT.

This clonotype turned up a few times. The gene calls are TRBV30 and TRBJ2-5, with D perhaps given as TRBD1 or TRBD2 (5 bases each). The V end lost 0 bases, the J end lost 5 bases, and 16 bases lay between the germline ends. Germline CDR1 and CDR2: GTSNPN and SVGIG (reference sequence). This CDR3 has 15 amino acids. This CDR3 reads CAWSVGAPGWETQYF. Written as DNA, the CDR3 is TGTGCCTGGAGTGTAGGGGCACCGGGATGGGAGACCCAGTACTTC. Combining the CDR3 with reference TRBV30 and TRBJ2-5 gives the whole variable domain SQTIHQWPATLVQPVGSPLSLECTVEGTSNPNLYWYRQAAGRGLQLLFYSVGIGQISSEVPQNLSASRPQDRQFILSSKKLLLSDSGFYLCAWSVGAPGWETQYFGPGTRLLVL.

There are a few counts of this clonotype. J is TRBJ1-1 and V is TRBV30; D remains ambiguous. The CDR3 spans 12 residues. V lost 2 bases, J lost 7 bases, and 11 bases lay in between. Germline lookup yields CDR1 GTSNPN and CDR2 SVGIG (reference sequence). The CDR3: CAWSPLGYEAFF. DNA for the CDR3: TGTGCCTGGAGTCCTCTGGGGTATGAAGCTTTCTTT.

This CDR3 reads CAWSVGPGSSYEQYF. In DNA form, the CDR3 reads TGTGCCTGGAGTGTAGGTCCAGGGAGCTCCTACGAGCAGTACTTC. The chain links TRBV30 to TRBJ2-7; D may match TRBD1 or TRBD2 (5 bases each). Trimming shortened V by 0 bases and J by 0 bases, and 12 bases separated the two germline ends. The CDR3 consists of 15 residues. Germline V gene data show CDR1 as GTSNPN and CDR2 as SVGIG (reference sequence).

The chain links TRBV12-3 or TRBV12-4 to TRBJ2-6; 9 bases align to TRBD1. J was trimmed by 2 bases and V by 4 bases; bases with no gene match: 6. The CDR3 loop spans 17 amino acids. CDR3 nucleotide sequence: TGTGCCAGCAGTTCCGGGACAGGGACGCCTGGGGCCAACGTCCTGACTTTC. This encodes CASSSGTGTPGANVLTF.

The chain links TRBV10-3 to TRBJ2-7; 10 bases align to TRBD1. V shed 5 bases, J shed 7 bases, and the junction held 8 bases outside the gene matches. This CDR3 is built from 14 residues. In germline, CDR1 is ENHRY, CDR2 SYGVKD. Here the CDR3 DNA reads TGTGCCATCAGTTTTGGACAGGGGGAAGGAGAGCAGTACTTC. This translates into CAISFGQGEGEQYF.